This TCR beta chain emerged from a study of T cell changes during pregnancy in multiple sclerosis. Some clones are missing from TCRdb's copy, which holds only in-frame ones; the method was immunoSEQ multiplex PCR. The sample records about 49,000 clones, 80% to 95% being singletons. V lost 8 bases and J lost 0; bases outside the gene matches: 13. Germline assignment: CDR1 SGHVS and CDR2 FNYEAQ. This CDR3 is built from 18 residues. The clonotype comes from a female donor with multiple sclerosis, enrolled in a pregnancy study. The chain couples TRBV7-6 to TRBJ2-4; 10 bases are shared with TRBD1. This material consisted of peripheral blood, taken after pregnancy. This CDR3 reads CASSLQTGGAGAKNIQYF. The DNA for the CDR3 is TGTGCCAGCTCGCTGCAGACAGGGGGCGCGGGAGCCAAAAACATTCAGTACTTC.